Listed below are T cell receptor beta chains from one sample, sequenced in a study of blood T cell repertoires in COVID-19. Data came from immunoSEQ multiplex PCR; TCRdb stores just in-frame clones and leaves some out. The sample carries a few hundred thousand clones, more than 70% recorded once. Sequencing was carried out using peripheral blood. The receptors were gathered from a woman aged 25 to 45 with COVID-19, enrolled during active disease. CDR3s include the opening cysteine and the closing phenylalanine or tryptophan. A D gene is named only where the DNA matches it firmly. The size of a clone is reported for some rows only, either as once, few or many, or as a class for expanded clones.

j_call clone_size v_call d_call cdr3_aa cdr3_nt
TRBJ2-1 NA TRBV25-1 TRBD2 CASSVLTSGYNEQFF TGTGCCAGCAGTGTATTGACTAGCGGGTACAATGAGCAGTTCTTC
TRBJ2-3 NA TRBV9 NA CASSVSSLTDTQYF TGTGCCAGCAGCGTTTCTAGCCTCACAGATACGCAGTATTTT
TRBJ1-1 NA TRBV7-3 TRBD1 CASSSTGTGYVGTEAFF TGTGCCAGCAGCTCGACCGGGACAGGTTACGTCGGCACTGAAGCTTTCTTT
TRBJ2-3 NA TRBV5-4 NA CASSLAPTSTDTQYF TGTGCCAGCAGCTTGGCCCCAACTAGCACAGATACGCAGTATTTT
TRBJ2-1 NA TRBV27 TRBD1 CASALTLQGSLGSYNEQFF TGTGCCAGCGCACTCACCCTACAGGGGTCACTGGGCTCCTACAATGAGCAGTTCTTC
TRBJ2-1 NA TRBV5-4 TRBD1 CASSLTGTANNEQFF TGTGCCAGCAGCCTGACCGGGACAGCAAACAATGAGCAGTTCTTC
TRBJ1-5 NA TRBV28 NA CALGGRGQEQNQPQHF TGTGCCTTAGGGGGGAGGGGTCAGGAGCAAAATCAGCCCCAGCATTTT
TRBJ1-2 few TRBV28 NA CASSLGARSYGYTF TGTGCCAGCAGTTTGGGGGCCAGGAGCTATGGCTACACCTTC
TRBJ2-3 NA TRBV24-1 NA CATSEPKGTQYF TGTGCCACCAGTGAGCCAAAGGGGACGCAGTATTTT
TRBJ2-3 NA TRBV5-4 TRBD2 CASSLAPSGRAGTQYF TGTGCCAGCAGCTTGGCCCCTAGCGGGAGGGCCGGGACGCAGTATTTT
TRBJ1-4 NA TRBV14 TRBD1 CASSQLRTGDYEKLFF TGTGCCAGCAGCCAACTCCGGACAGGGGACTACGAAAAACTGTTTTTT
TRBJ1-1 NA TRBV28 TRBD1 CASSLPTGGTEAFF TGTGCCAGCAGTTTACCTACAGGGGGAACTGAAGCTTTCTTT
TRBJ2-7 NA TRBV4-1 TRBD2 CASSQDWRERGTYEQYF TGCGCCAGCAGCCAAGATTGGCGGGAGAGGGGCACCTACGAGCAGTACTTC
TRBJ1-5 NA TRBV19 TRBD1 CASWTGTGDQPQHF TGTGCCAGTTGGACGGGGACAGGGGACCAGCCCCAGCATTTT
TRBJ2-1 NA TRBV6-5 TRBD2 CASRGLADLYNEQFF TGTGCCAGCAGGGGACTAGCGGACCTCTACAATGAGCAGTTCTTC
TRBJ2-7 few TRBV16 TRBD1 CASSPGGEFYEQYF TGTGCCAGCAGCCCAGGGGGTGAGTTCTACGAGCAGTACTTC
TRBJ1-1 NA TRBV9 NA CASSRRPANTEAFF TGTGCCAGCAGCAGGAGGCCTGCGAACACTGAAGCTTTCTTT
TRBJ1-5 NA TRBV5-5 TRBD1 CASSLNGPGQVNQPQHF TGTGCCAGCAGCTTGAACGGCCCGGGACAGGTAAATCAGCCCCAGCATTTT
TRBJ2-7 once TRBV7-2 TRBD1 CASSWGQYGGSYEQYF TGTGCCAGCAGCTGGGGACAGTACGGCGGCTCCTACGAGCAGTACTTC
TRBJ2-5 NA TRBV2 TRBD2 CASSTGTSGGETQYF TGTGCCAGCAGTACCGGGACTAGCGGGGGAGAGACCCAGTACTTC
TRBJ1-1 NA TRBV5-8 NA CASSPDRGNTEAFF TGTGCCAGCAGCCCCGACAGAGGGAACACTGAAGCTTTCTTT
TRBJ2-7 few TRBV7-8 TRBD1 CASSPGTATAYEQYF TGTGCCAGCAGCCCCGGGACAGCGACGGCCTACGAGCAGTACTTC
TRBJ2-1 NA TRBV19 TRBD2 CASSKGLAGQANEQFF TGTGCCAGTAGTAAGGGGTTAGCGGGGCAGGCGAATGAGCAGTTCTTC
TRBJ2-7 NA TRBV6-6 TRBD1 CASSLGQGVYEQYF TGTGCCAGCAGTTTAGGGCAGGGGGTCTACGAGCAGTACTTC
TRBJ2-7 NA TRBV14 NA CASSQLTGYSNEQYF TGTGCCAGCAGCCAACTCACAGGGTACTCCAACGAGCAGTACTTC
TRBJ2-7 NA TRBV11-2 TRBD2 CASSPGRGRTYEQYF TGTGCCAGCAGCCCAGGCCGCGGGAGAACGTACGAGCAGTACTTC
TRBJ2-1 NA TRBV25-1 NA CASSELSRSSYNEQFF TGTGCCAGCAGTGAATTGTCTAGGAGCTCCTACAATGAGCAGTTCTTC
TRBJ1-1 NA TRBV29-1 NA CSARGTEAFF TGCAGCGCTAGAGGTACTGAAGCTTTCTTT
TRBJ1-1 NA TRBV18 NA CASSPNLGLGGGTEAFF TGTGCCAGCTCACCAAATTTAGGGCTGGGAGGGGGCACTGAAGCTTTCTTT
TRBJ2-5 NA TRBV5-4 TRBD2 CASSLTSGNQETQYF TGTGCCAGCAGCTTGACTAGCGGGAACCAAGAGACCCAGTACTTC
TRBJ1-1 NA TRBV7-6 NA CASSLAEGSNTEAFF TGTGCCAGCAGCTTAGCGGAGGGATCGAACACTGAAGCTTTCTTT
TRBJ2-3 NA TRBV28 NA CASSPSYTQYF TGTGCCAGCAGTCCTTCCTATACGCAGTATTTT
TRBJ2-5 NA TRBV6-5 TRBD2 CASSYRLADSQETQYF TGTGCCAGCAGTTACCGGCTAGCGGACTCCCAAGAGACCCAGTACTTC
TRBJ1-3 few TRBV30 NA CAWERGFGNTIYF TGTGCCTGGGAGCGGGGTTTCGGAAACACCATATATTTT
TRBJ2-5 NA TRBV28 TRBD2 CASSLLGLGTQYF TGTGCCAGCAGTCTCTTAGGACTAGGGACCCAGTACTTC
TRBJ2-4 NA TRBV28 NA CASSPLPSLAKNIQYF TGTGCCAGCAGTCCCCTCCCGAGTTTAGCCAAAAACATTCAGTACTTC
TRBJ2-1 NA TRBV30 TRBD2 CAWTEGLAGADEQFF TGTGCCTGGACCGAGGGACTAGCGGGAGCGGATGAGCAGTTCTTC
TRBJ1-3 NA TRBV27 NA CASSTRGSGNTIYF TGTGCCAGCAGTACCCGGGGCTCTGGAAACACCATATATTTT